Listed below are T cell receptor beta chains from one sample, sequenced in a study of CD8 T cells in ankylosing spondylitis. TCRdb independently ran MiXCR on the 5' RACE reads; one entry per CDR3 protein. The sample has 150,000 to 200,000 distinct CDR3 sequences, 10% to 15% seen once. Sequencing used blood, either unsorted or a sorted T cell fraction (not recorded which). The receptor source for this set is a female donor with ankylosing spondylitis or in good health (not recorded which). The CDR3 runs from the conserved cysteine through the conserved F or W. D genes are given only for firm matches. Not every row has a clone size; where given, it reads once, few, many or a size class.

clone size	V gene	D gene	J gene	CDR3 protein	CDR3 DNA
few	TRBV5-6	.	TRBJ2-3	CASSTGVSSDTQYF	TGTGCCAGCAGCACGGGGGTCTCTTCGGATACGCAGTATTTT
many	TRBV12-3/TRBV12-4	TRBD1	TRBJ2-7	CASSYRGRREQYF	TGTGCCAGCAGTTACAGGGGGCGCCGCGAGCAGTACTTC
.	TRBV7-9	.	TRBJ1-3	CASSPSRPGDTIYF	TGTGCCAGCAGCCCCTCCCGGCCTGGGGACACCATATATTTT
many	TRBV28	TRBD1	TRBJ1-5	CASSQNRGRAQISNQPQHF	TGTGCCAGCAGTCAAAACAGGGGCCGAGCCCAAATTAGCAATCAGCCCCAGCATTTT
many	TRBV6-5	TRBD1	TRBJ1-1	CASSSRDRGPNTEAFF	TGTGCCAGCAGTTCCCGGGACAGGGGGCCAAACACTGAAGCTTTCTTT
few	TRBV28	.	TRBJ1-1	CAGSLYVSAEGEAFF	TGTGCCGGCAGTTTATACGTCAGTGCGGAGGGTGAAGCTTTCTTT
many	TRBV30	.	TRBJ1-1	CAWSDGSLNTEAFF	TGTGCCTGGAGTGATGGCAGCTTGAACACTGAAGCTTTCTTT
many	TRBV15	.	TRBJ1-1	CATSRDHDIWAKTEAFF	TGTGCCACCAGCAGAGATCATGATATTTGGGCGAAAACTGAAGCTTTCTTT
many	TRBV10-3	.	TRBJ2-2	CAISDGGSHTGELFF	TGTGCCATCAGTGATGGAGGGAGTCACACCGGGGAGCTGTTTTTT
many	TRBV7-6	TRBD2	TRBJ2-7	CASSLKVQIPGGGSKGEQYF	TGTGCCAGCAGCCTTAAAGTCCAGATTCCAGGCGGCGGGAGTAAGGGCGAGCAGTACTTC
many	TRBV12-3/TRBV12-4	.	TRBJ2-7	CASGLLGEQYF	TGTGCCAGCGGACTGCTGGGCGAGCAGTACTTC
many	TRBV7-2	.	TRBJ2-7	CASRRASYEQYF	TGTGCCAGCAGGCGGGCCTCCTACGAGCAGTACTTC
many	TRBV7-2	.	TRBJ1-1	CASSGAFMNTEAFF	TGTGCCAGCAGCGGGGCTTTCATGAACACTGAAGCTTTCTTT
.	TRBV7-9	.	TRBJ1-2	CASSASNSGDYGYTF	TGTGCCAGCAGCGCCTCGAACTCGGGGGACTATGGCTACACCTTC
few	TRBV5-1	.	TRBJ2-5	CASSLGSVSQETQYF	TGCGCCAGCAGCTTGGGTAGCGTATCTCAAGAGACCCAGTACTTC
many	TRBV19	TRBD1	TRBJ2-7	CASMRTGAHEQYF	TGTGCCAGTATGAGGACAGGGGCCCACGAGCAGTACTTC
many	TRBV14	TRBD1	TRBJ2-1	CASSQTRGLGEQFF	TGTGCCAGCAGCCAAACGAGGGGGCTTGGTGAGCAGTTCTTC
many	TRBV29-1	.	TRBJ2-2	CSAGQPNTGELFF	TGCAGCGCCGGCCAGCCGAACACCGGGGAGCTGTTTTTT
few	TRBV20-1	TRBD2	TRBJ2-1	CSASPTSGSYNEQFF	TGCAGTGCTAGCCCGACTAGCGGGAGTTACAATGAGCAGTTCTTC
many	TRBV9	TRBD1	TRBJ2-1	CASSVVDRASDEQFF	TGTGCCAGCAGCGTAGTGGACAGGGCCAGCGATGAGCAGTTCTTC
many	TRBV20-1	TRBD1	TRBJ1-5	CSASDQGGGNQPQHF	TGCAGTGCAAGCGACCAGGGGGGCGGCAATCAGCCCCAGCATTTT
.	TRBV6-1	.	TRBJ2-7	CASSGAGAGNYEQYF	TGTGCCAGCAGTGGAGCTGGTGCGGGAAACTACGAGCAGTACTTC
many	TRBV5-1	TRBD1	TRBJ1-5	CASKPGTGDQPQHF	TGCGCCAGCAAACCCGGGACAGGGGATCAGCCCCAGCATTTT
many	TRBV20-1	.	TRBJ2-1	CSARSMVVSYNEQFF	TGCAGTGCTAGATCCATGGTAGTGAGCTACAATGAGCAGTTCTTC
many	TRBV7-2	TRBD2	TRBJ2-3	CASSLGSGTSTDTQYF	TGTGCCAGCAGCTTAGGTAGCGGGACTAGCACAGATACGCAGTATTTT
.	TRBV12-3/TRBV12-4	.	TRBJ1-6	CASSLGLPLLF	TGTGCCAGCAGTTTGGGGTTACCCCTCCTCTTT
many	TRBV12-3/TRBV12-4	TRBD1	TRBJ2-7	CASSPTDRGGYEQYF	TGTGCCAGCAGTCCAACCGACAGGGGAGGATACGAGCAGTACTTC
few	TRBV20-1	.	TRBJ1-2	CSASPLADYGYTF	TGCAGTGCTAGCCCTTTGGCAGACTATGGCTACACCTTC
.	TRBV20-1	TRBD2	TRBJ2-7	CSAYSGTSGSEQYF	TGCAGTGCTTACTCCGGGACTAGCGGGAGCGAGCAGTACTTC
many	TRBV5-1	.	TRBJ2-3	CASSPPPLVADTQYF	TGCGCCAGCAGCCCTCCCCCCTTAGTGGCAGATACGCAGTATTTT
many	TRBV15	TRBD2	TRBJ2-1	CATSRAGTSGSKFF	TGTGCCACCAGCAGAGCTGGGACTAGCGGGAGTAAGTTCTTC
many	TRBV6-2/TRBV6-3	.	TRBJ2-7	CASSYAGQTYEQYF	TGTGCCAGCAGTTACGCGGGACAAACCTACGAGCAGTACTTC
few	TRBV7-2	.	TRBJ1-1	CASSLDSMNTEAFF	TGTGCCAGCAGCTTGGACAGCATGAACACTGAAGCTTTCTTT
few	TRBV11-2	.	TRBJ2-1	CASSLVGLQDNEQFF	TGTGCCAGCAGCTTAGTAGGGCTTCAAGACAATGAGCAGTTCTTC
many	TRBV5-1	.	TRBJ1-5	CASSLEGYRGQPQHF	TGCGCCAGCAGCTTGGAGGGATACCGAGGTCAGCCCCAGCATTTT
.	TRBV20-1	TRBD2	TRBJ2-7	CSARDVSGRPYEQYF	TGCAGTGCTAGAGATGTGAGCGGGAGACCCTACGAGCAGTACTTC
few	TRBV6-6	.	TRBJ1-3	CASRDSGNTIYF	TGTGCCAGCAGGGACTCTGGAAACACCATATATTTT
many	TRBV12-3/TRBV12-4	TRBD2	TRBJ2-1	CASSGLAGGQFF	TGTGCCAGCAGTGGACTAGCGGGCGGGCAGTTCTTC
many	TRBV6-2/TRBV6-3	.	TRBJ2-1	CASSTLRGGARDEQFF	TGTGCCAGCAGCACGCTAAGGGGGGGGGCTAGGGATGAGCAGTTCTTC
many	TRBV11-2	.	TRBJ2-1	CASSLVGIAFSGHPDEQFF	TGTGCCAGCAGCTTAGTAGGAATTGCGTTTTCGGGACATCCCGATGAGCAGTTCTTC
few	TRBV11-2	TRBD2	TRBJ2-3	CASSLRLAASTDTQYF	TGTGCCAGCAGCCTCCGACTAGCGGCCAGCACAGATACGCAGTATTTT
many	TRBV6-1	.	TRBJ2-3	CASSLGRTSTDTQYF	TGTGCCAGCAGTCTAGGGCGGACAAGCACAGATACGCAGTATTTT
.	TRBV18	TRBD1	TRBJ2-1	CASSPSGQGWGEQFF	TGTGCCAGCTCACCTTCGGGACAGGGATGGGGTGAGCAGTTCTTC
many	TRBV12-3/TRBV12-4	TRBD2	TRBJ2-1	CASSLKREGPLFF	TGTGCCAGCAGTTTAAAGCGGGAGGGCCCCTTGTTCTTC
many	TRBV12-3/TRBV12-4	TRBD2	TRBJ2-1	CASSPLAGGRNEQFF	TGTGCCAGCAGCCCCCTAGCGGGAGGGAGGAATGAGCAGTTCTTC
.	TRBV10-3	TRBD2	TRBJ2-7	CAISENLAGGYEQYF	TGTGCCATCAGTGAGAACCTAGCGGGAGGCTACGAGCAGTACTTC
many	TRBV12-3/TRBV12-4	.	TRBJ2-2	CASSPGTNTGELFF	TGTGCCAGCAGTCCCGGGACGAACACCGGGGAGCTGTTTTTT
few	TRBV5-5	TRBD1	TRBJ2-7	CASSRRQGASHEQYF	TGTGCCAGCAGTCGACGACAGGGGGCTTCCCACGAGCAGTACTTC
few	TRBV19	.	TRBJ2-5	CASSISTGQVTQYF	TGTGCCAGTAGTATTAGTACAGGGCAGGTGACCCAGTACTTC
many	TRBV7-2	.	TRBJ1-2	CASSLTQAGGGYTF	TGTGCCAGCAGCTTAACTCAAGCAGGCGGTGGCTACACCTTC
many	TRBV7-9	.	TRBJ1-6	CASSVTTSSYNSPLHF	TGTGCCAGCAGCGTAACCACGAGCTCCTATAATTCACCCCTCCACTTT
many	TRBV7-2	.	TRBJ2-3	CASSYSRLSTDTQYF	TGTGCCAGCAGCTACAGTAGGCTGAGCACAGATACGCAGTATTTT
many	TRBV4-2	.	TRBJ2-5	CASSQLLLETQYF	TGTGCCAGCAGCCAACTGCTGTTAGAGACCCAGTACTTC
many	TRBV6-5	TRBD2	TRBJ2-3	CASSYSGLAGSTDTQYF	TGTGCCAGCAGTTACTCGGGACTAGCAGGGAGCACAGATACGCAGTATTTT
many	TRBV3-1	.	TRBJ2-1	CASSPTRSTYNEQFF	TGTGCCAGCAGCCCGACTCGGTCAACCTACAATGAGCAGTTCTTC
many	TRBV12-3/TRBV12-4	TRBD2	TRBJ2-1	CASSNIAGGFDEQFF	TGTGCCAGCAGTAACATAGCGGGAGGCTTCGATGAGCAGTTCTTC
many	TRBV29-1	.	TRBJ1-1	CSVIETGGTEAFF	TGCAGCGTCATAGAGACGGGAGGGACTGAAGCTTTCTTT